The entry that follows covers one T cell receptor beta chain sequence. As yet, its antigen is unknown. PBMCs stemmed from 10 ml fresh peripheral blood. Amplified regions were TCR beta CDR3 sequences from RNA transcripts. The TCR CDR3 first-round RT-PCR relied on the HTBI primer set. From the multiplex PCR reads, TCRdb called clonotypes with MiXCR, one entry per CDR3 protein. The sample has approximately 250,000 distinct CDR3 sequences, over 20% seen once. The data originate from a study of T cells in Graves' hyperthyroidism and ophthalmopathy. Study at large: Peripheral blood collection took place at initial diagnosis, before any treatment.

Findings of the study overall: The blood repertoire included most of the expanded thyroid clonotypes above 0.001.

Trimming took 3 bases from V and 4 from J; bases not matched to a gene: 8. The CDR3 totals 16 residues. Germline CDR1 and CDR2: KGHDR and SFDVKD. The sample consisted of blood. This sequence joins TRBV24-1 and TRBJ1-2; 9 positions agree with TRBD1. This receptor was obtained from a middle-aged woman with Graves' ophthalmopathy. In nucleotides, the CDR3 is TGTGCCACCAGTGATCGAGACCCGGGACAGGGCTATGGCTACACCTTC. Protein product: CATSDRDPGQGYGYTF.